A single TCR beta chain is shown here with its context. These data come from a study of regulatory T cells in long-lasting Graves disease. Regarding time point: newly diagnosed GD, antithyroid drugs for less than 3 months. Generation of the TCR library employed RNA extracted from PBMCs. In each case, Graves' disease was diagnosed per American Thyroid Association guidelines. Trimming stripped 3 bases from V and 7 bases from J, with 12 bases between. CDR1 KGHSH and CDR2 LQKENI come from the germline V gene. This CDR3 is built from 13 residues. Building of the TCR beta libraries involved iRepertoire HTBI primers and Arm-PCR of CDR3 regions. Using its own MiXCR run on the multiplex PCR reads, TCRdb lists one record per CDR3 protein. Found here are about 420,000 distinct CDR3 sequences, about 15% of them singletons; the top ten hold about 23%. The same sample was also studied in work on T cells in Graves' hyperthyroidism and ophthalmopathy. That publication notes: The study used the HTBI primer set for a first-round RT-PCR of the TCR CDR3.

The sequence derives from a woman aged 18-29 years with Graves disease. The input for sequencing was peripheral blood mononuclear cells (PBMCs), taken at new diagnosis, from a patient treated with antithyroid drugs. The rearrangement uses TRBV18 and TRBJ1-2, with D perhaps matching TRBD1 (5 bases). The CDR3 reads CASSPGRDLGYTF. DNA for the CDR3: TGTGCCAGCTCACCGGGACGAGACCTTGGCTACACCTTC.